This T cell receptor (beta chain) was sequenced during a study of CD8+CD57+ T cells in acquired aplastic anemia. Overall study: DNA per sorted CD4+ or CD8+ sample ranged about 0.2 to 30 ug, averaging approximately 3.3 ug.

In this sample, this clonotype turned up many times. Its antigen is as yet unknown. General observations from the study: A set of approximately 30 CD8+ CDR3 sequences was shared between patients and controls, and these sequences appeared highly expressed in patients. Patients and healthy controls showed no significant CD8+ Simpson's diversity difference.

For CDR3 and TCR beta VDJ profiling, genomic DNA was the template used. MiXCR was run by TCRdb on the reads, yielding one entry per CDR3 protein. The profile shows around 33,000 distinct CDR3 sequences, around 80% of them singletons. The CDR3 totals 14 residues. V was pared by 2 bases and J by 5 bases, with 12 bases between. CDR1 MNHEY and CDR2 SMNVEV come from the germline V gene (reference sequence). This clonotype was sampled from a human donor in good health, serving as a control. Sample: sorted CD4+, CD8+, or CD8+CD57+ T cells (not recorded which) from PBMCs. The V and J genes are TRBV27 and TRBJ1-1; perhaps TRBD1 as D (6 bases). The CDR3 DNA is TGTGCCAGCAGTTTAGGGGCAGGGGAGACTGAAGCTTTCTTT. This gives the protein CASSLGAGETEAFF.